The next 27 T cell receptor beta chains were all read from a single sample in a study of CD8 T cells in ankylosing spondylitis. TCRdb reanalysed the 5' RACE reads using MiXCR and keeps one entry per CDR3 protein. The repertoire holds about 250,000 distinct CDR3 sequences, 30% to 40% seen once, with around 4.5% in the top ten. Material for sequencing was blood, either unsorted or a sorted T cell fraction (not recorded which). Receptors were obtained from a male donor with ankylosing spondylitis or in good health (not recorded which).

Only a few counts were recorded for this clonotype. V usage is TRBV5-1 and J usage is TRBJ2-1; 8 bases are shared with TRBD1. Germline CDR1 is SGHRS and CDR2 is YFSETQ. J gave up 8 bases and V 0 bases, and 4 bases lay outside the gene matches. The CDR3 spans 14 residues. As DNA, the CDR3 is TGCGCCAGCAGCTTGGACAGGGGGTGGGATGAGCAGTTCTTC. As protein: CASSLDRGWDEQFF.

The chain carries TRBV27 and TRBJ2-7, with 11 bases identical to TRBD2. In germline, CDR1 is MNHEY, CDR2 SMNVEV (reference sequence). The CDR3 totals 15 residues. V lost 1 base, J lost 2 bases, and 1 base stayed unmatched. The CDR3, as DNA: TGTGCCAGCAGTTTATATAGCGGGGGGGCCTACGAGCAGTACTTC. It codes for CASSLYSGGAYEQYF.

The chain carries TRBV20-1 and TRBJ1-1; D may be TRBD1 (5 bases). The CDR3 has 19 residues. The V end lost 0 bases, the J end lost 1 base, and 24 bases lay between the germline ends. In germline, CDR1 is DFQATT, CDR2 SNEGSKA (reference sequence). The CDR3 sequence: CSARDRRAGRTMGNTEAFF. The CDR3 nucleotides are TGCAGTGCTAGAGATCGTCGCGCAGGGAGGACTATGGGGAACACTGAAGCTTTCTTT.

This clonotype turned up a few times. The CDR3 here is CASSFSHEQYF. CDR3 DNA: TGTGCCAGCAGTTTTAGCCACGAGCAGTACTTC. This chain uses TRBV12-3 or TRBV12-4 with TRBJ2-7; D remains unclear. V was clipped by 3 bases and J by 5 bases, with 5 bases between them. This CDR3 is 11 amino acids long.

This clonotype appeared a single time. The chain joins TRBV20-1 to TRBJ2-7, with 7 positions matching TRBD2. This CDR3 is built from 14 residues. The ends lost 1 base at V and 0 bases at J; junction bases unmatched: 3. Germline assignment: CDR1 DFQATT and CDR2 SNEGSKA (reference sequence). Here the CDR3 reads CSARGAGSSYEQYF. The CDR3, as DNA: TGCAGTGCTAGAGGAGCGGGGAGCTCCTACGAGCAGTACTTC.

This sequence joins TRBV5-6 and TRBJ1-1; no firm D call. The CDR3 contains 14 residues. Trimming removed 4 bases at V and 1 base at J, with 11 bases between. CDR1 is SGHDT and CDR2 is YYEEEE in the germline V gene. CDR3 sequence reads: CASSRASTNTEAFF. CDR3 nucleotide sequence: TGTGCCAGCAGCAGGGCATCTACGAACACTGAAGCTTTCTTT.

The chain employs TRBV15 and TRBJ2-7, with D possibly TRBD1 on 6 matching bases. This CDR3 contains 12 residues. The germline V gene has CDR1 LNHNV and CDR2 YYDKDF (reference sequence). Trimming left V 3 bases short and J 5 bases short, with 8 bases between. The CDR3 protein is CATSSRGNEQYF. The CDR3 coding sequence is TGTGCCACCAGCAGCAGGGGCAACGAGCAGTACTTC. Full variable domain (remainder filled in from reference TRBV15 and TRBJ2-7): DAMVIQNPRYQVTQFGKPVTLSCSQTLNHNVMYWYQQKSSQAPKLLFHYYDKDFNNEADTPDNFQSRRPNTSFCFLDIRSPGLGDTAMYLCATSSRGNEQYFGPGTRLTVT.

The chain recombines TRBV20-1 with TRBJ2-3; D possibly corresponds to TRBD2 (6 bases). V lost 3 bases, J lost 0 bases, and 13 bases lay in between. The CDR3 runs 15 residues. Germline V CDR1 and CDR2: DFQATT, SNEGSKA (reference sequence). The CDR3, as DNA: TGCAGTGCTAGCCCCGGGGGATCTAGCACAGATACGCAGTATTTT. It codes for CSASPGGSSTDTQYF.

The chain links TRBV29-1 to TRBJ2-1; D remains ambiguous. V shed 5 bases and J shed 4 bases, with 30 bases lying between them. The CDR3 covers 19 residues. Germline CDR1 SQVTM, CDR2 ANQGSEA. The CDR3 region is CSVTTQPTRRSWNYNEQFF. DNA for the CDR3: TGCAGCGTTACAACCCAGCCAACCCGACGGTCGTGGAATTACAATGAGCAGTTCTTC.

This clonotype was counted only a few times. The chain carries TRBV29-1 and TRBJ1-1, with 7 bases that match TRBD1. Unmatched junction bases numbered 7, after V lost 7 bases and J lost 5 bases. The CDR3 loop spans 12 amino acids. Per germline, CDR1 SQVTM and CDR2 ANQGSEA. CDR3 in amino acids: CSATDRRTEAFF. The DNA of the CDR3 is TGCAGCGCAACGGACAGGAGAACTGAAGCTTTCTTT.

The rearrangement joins TRBV29-1 to TRBJ2-3; D ambiguous. The CDR3 totals 15 residues. Per the germline V gene, CDR1 is SQVTM and CDR2 is ANQGSEA. V lost 0 bases, J lost 1 base, and 11 bases lay in between. The CDR3 reads CSVEDPNRGTDTQYF. The CDR3 DNA is TGCAGCGTTGAAGATCCGAACCGGGGCACAGATACGCAGTATTTT.

This chain joins TRBV4-1 and TRBJ1-1; D is unclear. Germline V gene data show CDR1 as MGHRA and CDR2 as YSYEKL. Trimming removed 4 bases from V and 2 bases from J, with 5 bases in between. This CDR3 is built from 12 residues. In DNA, the CDR3 is TGCGCCAGCAGCCCCGATAACACTGAAGCTTTCTTT. Translation gives CASSPDNTEAFF.

J is TRBJ1-6 and V is TRBV27; no clear D. Trimming shortened V by 7 bases and J by 8 bases, and 9 bases separated the two germline ends. CDR3 length equals 12 residues. The germline V gene has CDR1 MNHEY and CDR2 SMNVEV (reference sequence). Here the CDR3 reads CASKEYDSPLHF. The CDR3 DNA follows: TGTGCCAGCAAAGAGTACGATTCACCCCTCCACTTT.

The V gene is TRBV20-1, the J gene TRBJ2-7; 8 nucleotides agree with TRBD2. Trimming at V came to 0 bases and at J to 2 bases, leaving 6 bases not matched to a gene. CDR1 is DFQATT, CDR2 SNEGSKA, per germline (reference sequence). This CDR3 contains 15 residues. The CDR3 DNA is TGCAGTGCTAGAGATCGGCGGGGGGTCACCTACGAGCAGTACTTC. Amino acid sequence: CSARDRRGVTYEQYF.

V usage is TRBV5-1 and J usage is TRBJ2-2; D is possibly TRBD1 or TRBD2 (5 bases each). Germline V lookup: CDR1 SGHRS, CDR2 YFSETQ. Deletions cut 4 bases from V and 4 bases from J, with 20 bases between. This CDR3 comprises 17 residues. The CDR3 coding sequence is TGCGCCAGCAGCGTAAAAGGGACGGCGCGTGGCACCGGGGAGCTGTTTTTT. Translated: CASSVKGTARGTGELFF.

The chain uses TRBV27 and TRBJ1-2, with a weak D call TRBD1 (5 bases). This CDR3 has 16 amino acids. The V gene's germline CDR1 is MNHEY and CDR2 SMNVEV (reference sequence). The germline V and J ends were trimmed by 3 bases and 5 bases, with 19 bases remaining between them. The CDR3 nucleotides read TGTGCCAGCAGTTTCCCAGGGACGAGCCCGTCTTATGGCTACACCTTC. It yields the protein CASSFPGTSPSYGYTF.

This clonotype has only a few counts. V and J are TRBV20-1 and TRBJ1-2; D is uncertain. The germline V gene encodes CDR1 DFQATT and CDR2 SNEGSKA (reference sequence). Deletions cut 3 bases from V and 3 bases from J, with 11 bases between. There are 13 residues in the CDR3. The CDR3 DNA sequence: TGCAGTGCTAGGCTGGAAAGGGACTATGGCTACACCTTC. Its protein product is CSARLERDYGYTF.

V is TRBV27 and J is TRBJ2-1; 7 bases map to TRBD1. Germline lookup yields CDR1 MNHEY and CDR2 SMNVEV (reference sequence). V gave up 3 bases and J gave up 4 bases; unmatched junction bases: 6. CDR3 length: 15 residues. CDR3 DNA: TGTGCCAGCAGTTTCCTGGGACAGAATTACAATGAGCAGTTCTTC. This gives the protein CASSFLGQNYNEQFF.

This clonotype has only a few counts. The chain joins TRBV6-6 to TRBJ2-3; 7 positions agree with TRBD2. The CDR3 is 13 residues long. The trim removed 7 bases at V and 13 bases at J, leaving 14 bases unmatched. The germline CDR1 and CDR2 sequences are MNHNY and SVGAGI (reference sequence). The CDR3 loop reads CASNGGGLPHEYF. The CDR3 DNA is TGTGCCAGCAATGGGGGGGGACTCCCACATGAGTATTTT.

The chain couples TRBV20-1 to TRBJ2-2; 7 bases agree with TRBD1. The germline V gene encodes CDR1 DFQATT and CDR2 SNEGSKA (reference sequence). V dropped 2 bases and J dropped 0; count of bases not matched to a gene: 3. The CDR3 extends over 15 amino acids. CDR3 protein: CSARPTGTNTGELFF. DNA of the CDR3: TGCAGTGCTAGACCGACAGGGACGAACACCGGGGAGCTGTTTTTT.

This sequence joins TRBV28 and TRBJ1-2; D is uncertain. Germline lookup yields CDR1 MDHEN and CDR2 SYDVKM. The CDR3 is 12 amino acids. Trimming took off 6 bases at V and 4 bases at J, with 9 bases between the two ends. The chain's CDR3 is CASRGQTYGYTF. The CDR3 DNA sequence: TGTGCCAGCAGAGGGCAAACCTATGGCTACACCTTC.

This clonotype was recorded a few times. The DNA of the CDR3 is TGCGCCAGCAGCCGAGGACAGGGATTGAGTAGTGGCTACACCTTC. It specifies CASSRGQGLSSGYTF. The V gene is TRBV4-1, the J gene TRBJ1-2; TRBD1 aligns across 8 bases. Germline CDR1 and CDR2: MGHRA and YSYEKL. The CDR3 has 15 amino acids. V lost 4 bases and J lost 7; bases outside the gene matches: 11.

The V and J genes are TRBV6-4 and TRBJ2-6; unclear D gene. CDR1 is MRHNA, CDR2 SNTAGT, per germline. This CDR3 is 15 amino acids long. V was shortened by 0 bases and J by 0 bases, with 3 bases between the two germline ends. CDR3 region: CASSDSSSGANVLTF. Written as DNA, the CDR3 is TGTGCCAGCAGTGACTCCAGCTCTGGGGCCAACGTCCTGACTTTC.

V and J are TRBV24-1 and TRBJ2-5; TRBD2 matches at 8 bases. The CDR3 consists of 15 residues. The V gene's germline CDR1 is KGHDR and CDR2 SFDVKD. V lost 4 bases to trimming and J lost 5 bases; unmatched junction nucleotides: 8. CDR3 sequence: CATSDVAGRGETQYF. The DNA for the CDR3 is TGTGCCACCAGTGACGTAGCGGGGAGGGGTGAGACCCAGTACTTC.

The V gene is TRBV20-1, the J gene TRBJ1-5; D call uncertain. Germline-derived CDR1 and CDR2 are DFQATT and SNEGSKA (reference sequence). The CDR3 loop spans 16 amino acids. With 0 bases removed from V and 1 base from J, the gap between germline ends came to 13 bases. This CDR3 reads CSARDFGQSSNQPQHF. CDR3 bases: TGCAGTGCTAGAGATTTTGGGCAGTCGAGCAATCAGCCCCAGCATTTT.

V and J are TRBV28 and TRBJ2-3; 13 positions agree with TRBD2. CDR1 is MDHEN, CDR2 SYDVKM, per germline. V shed 3 bases and J 2 bases; nucleotides not matched to a gene: 2. This CDR3 has 16 amino acids. The CDR3 DNA is TGTGCCAGCAGTTTCGGGACTAGCGGGGCCACAGATACGCAGTATTTT. Protein product: CASSFGTSGATDTQYF. Combining the CDR3 with reference TRBV28 and TRBJ2-3 gives the whole variable domain DVKVTQSSRYLVKRTGEKVFLECVQDMDHENMFWYRQDPGLGLRLIYFSYDVKMKEKGDIPEGYSVSREKKERFSLILESASTNQTSMYLCASSFGTSGATDTQYFGPGTRLTVL.

The CDR3 spells CASSLFSPRAGYGYTF. Here the CDR3 DNA reads TGTGCCAGCAGCTTATTTAGCCCAAGGGCGGGCTATGGCTACACCTTC. The chain is built from TRBV7-8 and TRBJ1-2; D not certain. V lost 2 bases, J lost 4 bases, and 17 bases lay in between. Germline CDR1 SGHVS, CDR2 FQNEAQ. The CDR3 length is 16 residues.